The rows below give T cell receptor beta chains drawn from one sample of a study of blood T cell repertoires in COVID-19. This table comes from immunoSEQ multiplex PCR, and its TCRdb copy is limited to in-frame clones, with some not included. The data contain some 220,000 clones, 86% of them seen just once; the ten biggest clones take up 3% to 3.5%. Sequences were obtained from PBMCs or T cells enriched from blood (not recorded which). These receptors were taken from a woman in her forties or fifties in a cohort exposed to, infected with or recovered from COVID-19 (not recorded which). Both conserved end residues are part of each CDR3. The D gene is left open where the match is weak. Clone sizes are given selectively: once, few, many, or a class where the clone is expanded.

TRBJ2-3 | few | TRBV4-2 | TRBD1 | CASSQTGTGFDTQYF | TGTGCCAGCAGCCAGACCGGGACAGGGTTCGATACGCAGTATTTT
TRBJ2-5 | . | TRBV19 | TRBD2 | CASSEWTSGAGGTQYF | TGTGCCAGTAGTGAATGGACTAGCGGGGCTGGGGGGACCCAGTACTTC
TRBJ1-4 | . | TRBV12-5 | . | CASGWSPGAGEKLFF | TGTGCTAGTGGTTGGTCCCCAGGGGCTGGTGAAAAACTGTTTTTT
TRBJ1-2 | . | TRBV30 | . | CAWSGDRRYGYTF | TGTGCCTGGAGTGGAGACAGGAGATATGGCTACACCTTC
TRBJ1-2 | . | TRBV5-5 | . | CASSLAARELGYTF | TGTGCCAGCAGCTTGGCAGCTAGGGAGTTGGGCTACACCTTC
TRBJ2-7 | few | TRBV11-1 | TRBD1 | CASSFGTGADEQYF | TGTGCCAGCAGCTTTGGGACAGGGGCCGACGAGCAGTACTTC
TRBJ1-6 | . | TRBV15 | TRBD1 | CATSRGDRESNSPLHF | TGTGCCACCAGCAGAGGGGACAGGGAGAGTAATTCACCCCTCCACTTT
TRBJ2-1 | . | TRBV5-4 | TRBD2 | CASSSPPGGGYDNEQFF | TGTGCCAGCAGCTCCCCACCGGGCGGGGGGTATGACAATGAGCAGTTCTTC
TRBJ2-1 | . | TRBV9 | TRBD2 | CASSERLAGGEQFF | TGTGCCAGCAGCGAGAGACTAGCGGGGGGAGAGCAGTTCTTC
TRBJ2-5 | . | TRBV29-1 | . | CSVGQLQETQYF | TGCAGCGTGGGACAACTGCAAGAGACCCAGTACTTC
TRBJ1-2 | . | TRBV10-1 | . | CASSDPHPRQATNYGYTF | TGCGCCAGCAGTGACCCACACCCAAGACAGGCTACAAACTATGGCTACACCTTC
TRBJ2-5 | . | TRBV7-9 | . | CASSHRQTETQYF | TGTGCCAGCAGCCACCGACAGACGGAGACCCAGTACTTC
TRBJ1-3 | . | TRBV7-9 | . | CASSKNNPTVLAGNTIYF | TGTGCCAGCAGCAAAAACAACCCCACCGTCCTAGCTGGAAACACCATATATTTT
TRBJ1-1 | . | TRBV7-2 | . | CASSSSPGQNTEAFF | TGTGCCAGCAGCTCCTCCCCTGGACAGAACACTGAAGCTTTCTTT
TRBJ1-2 | . | TRBV30 | . | CAWSVLPRGYTF | TGTGCCTGGAGTGTACTGCCTAGGGGCTACACCTTC
TRBJ1-4 | . | TRBV2 | TRBD1 | CASLVDRGNEKLFF | TGTGCCAGCCTTGTAGACAGGGGGAATGAAAAACTGTTTTTT
TRBJ2-2 | . | TRBV18 | . | CASSRQGLNTGELFF | TGTGCCAGCTCAAGGCAGGGCCTGAACACCGGGGAGCTGTTTTTT
TRBJ2-1 | . | TRBV7-3 | TRBD1 | CASSLSGTGGINEQFF | TGTGCCAGCAGCCTAAGCGGGACAGGGGGCATTAACGAGCAGTTCTTC
TRBJ2-2 | once | TRBV9 | . | CASSVAVTRGLGELFF | TGTGCCAGCAGCGTAGCCGTGACTAGGGGGCTCGGGGAGCTGTTTTTT
TRBJ2-7 | once | TRBV5-4 | . | CASSGSYRGGNEQYF | TGTGCCAGCAGCGGATCCTACAGGGGCGGGAACGAGCAGTACTTC
TRBJ2-7 | . | TRBV18 | TRBD1 | CASSQQGGEQYF | TGTGCCAGCTCGCAACAGGGGGGCGAGCAGTACTTC
TRBJ1-5 | . | TRBV2 | TRBD1 | CASSVQGVSNQPQHF | TGTGCCAGCAGCGTGCAGGGGGTCAGCAATCAGCCCCAGCATTTT
TRBJ1-4 | once | TRBV3-1/TRBV3-2 | TRBD1 | CASSRQGPTNEKLFF | TGTGCCAGCAGCCGACAGGGGCCAACTAATGAAAAACTGTTTTTT
TRBJ1-1 | few | TRBV18 | . | CASSSGAVNTEAFF | TGTGCCAGCTCCAGTGGAGCCGTGAACACTGAAGCTTTCTTT
TRBJ1-2 | . | TRBV11-3 | . | CASSPHGGGGGYGYTF | TGTGCCAGCAGCCCCCACGGAGGTGGAGGCGGCTATGGCTACACCTTC
TRBJ2-2 | . | TRBV7-2 | . | CASSLNGGNTGELFF | TGTGCCAGCAGCTTAAACGGGGGGAACACCGGGGAGCTGTTTTTT
TRBJ2-1 | . | TRBV11-3 | TRBD2 | CASSLDPVSGGEQFF | TGTGCCAGCAGCTTAGATCCGGTTAGCGGGGGTGAGCAGTTCTTC
TRBJ1-2 | . | TRBV12-5 | . | CASGLAGFGQNYGYTF | TGTGCTAGTGGTTTGGCAGGGTTTGGGCAAAACTATGGCTACACCTTC
TRBJ1-2 | . | TRBV14 | . | CASSRDYGYTF | TGTGCCAGCAGCCGAGACTATGGCTACACCTTC